A selection of T cell receptor beta chains follows, all from one sample in a study of cytomegalovirus exposure and HLA in healthy donors. Clones were read by immunoSEQ multiplex PCR, and TCRdb kept only the in-frame ones, dropping some. Counted here are over 150,000 clones, around 75% occurring once; the ten biggest clones make up around 4.7%. The source material was PBMCs. These receptors were obtained from a male donor in good health and CMV-seronegative. Each CDR3 is given with its conserved first and last residue. D genes are given only for firm matches. Size tells how often a clone was seen (once, few, many) or the class of an expanded clone, and some rows leave it out.

TRBD1 | TRBJ2-3 | TRBV9 | NA | TGTGCCAGCAGCGTAGGGCAGGGGGCGACGGCAGATACGCAGTATTTT | CASSVGQGATADTQYF
NA | TRBJ1-2 | TRBV28 | once | TGTGCCAGCAGTTTACCCGGTTATGGCTACACCTTC | CASSLPGYGYTF
TRBD1 | TRBJ1-1 | TRBV11-2 | NA | TGTGCCAGCAGCTTAGGGGACAGGACCCGGGCCACTGAAGCTTTCTTT | CASSLGDRTRATEAFF
TRBD2 | TRBJ2-7 | TRBV25-1 | few | TGTGCCAGCAGTGAATCGGGGGGTTCCTCCTACGAGCAGTACTTC | CASSESGGSSYEQYF
TRBD2 | TRBJ2-1 | TRBV7-8 | NA | TGTGCCAGCACCTATAGCGGGAGATCCTACAATGAGCAGTTCTTC | CASTYSGRSYNEQFF
TRBD1 | TRBJ2-3 | TRBV19 | NA | TGTGCCAGTAGTCAACCCGACAGGGGGCCTCGGACGCAGTATTTT | CASSQPDRGPRTQYF
TRBD2 | TRBJ2-7 | TRBV5-6 | NA | TGTGCCAGCAGCTTAACTAGCGGGAGGGCGGTGTACTTC | CASSLTSGRAVYF
NA | TRBJ2-3 | TRBV6-6 | few | TGTGCCAGCAGCCCCGCCAGGGATACGCAGTATTTT | CASSPARDTQYF
NA | TRBJ1-4 | TRBV7-9 | NA | TGTGCCACCGGGCAGGGGAGTGCAACTAATGAAAAACTGTTTTTT | CATGQGSATNEKLFF
NA | TRBJ2-6 | TRBV12-2 | NA | TGTGCAAGTCGCCCCCCCGAGTTCAACTCTGGGGCCAACGTCCTGACTTTC | CASRPPEFNSGANVLTF
NA | TRBJ1-1 | TRBV5-4 | NA | TGTGCCGTCCAAAACGGGTTAAACACTGAAGCTTTCTTT | CAVQNGLNTEAFF
NA | TRBJ1-2 | TRBV10-2 | NA | TGCGCCAGCAGTGACGGGACAATTACTAACTATGGCTACACCTTC | CASSDGTITNYGYTF
TRBD2 | TRBJ2-2 | TRBV5-1 | NA | TGCGCCAGCAGCGGGACTAGCGGGGTGAACACCGGGGAGCTGTTTTTT | CASSGTSGVNTGELFF
NA | TRBJ2-3 | TRBV5-1 | NA | TGCGCCAGCCGCCGAAACCAGGGGTTAGGCACAGATACGCAGTATTTT | CASRRNQGLGTDTQYF
NA | TRBJ2-3 | TRBV9 | NA | TGTGCCAGCAGCGCCTCCACAGATACGCAGTATTTT | CASSASTDTQYF